The entry below gives a single T cell receptor (beta chain) sequence along with its context. Germline loops: CDR1 SGHTA, CDR2 FQGNSA. Trimming removed 4 bases from V and 6 bases from J, with 22 bases in between. This CDR3 contains 18 residues. TCRdb's table, derived via immunoSEQ multiplex PCR, lists solely in-frame clones and lacks some. The sample contains more than 40,000 clones, 85% to 95% of which appear only once. The sample is drawn from a study of T cell changes during pregnancy in multiple sclerosis. The rearrangement uses TRBV7-2 and TRBJ1-6; weak D call: TRBD1 (5 bases). This receptor was obtained from a female donor with multiple sclerosis, enrolled in a pregnancy study. Sequenced here: CD4+ T cells from peripheral blood mononuclear cells, sampled in the second trimester of pregnancy. DNA of the CDR3: TGTGCCAGCAGCTCCCTTCACCAGGGCGGCCTTACTAATTCACCCCTCCACTTT. Its protein product is CASSSLHQGGLTNSPLHF.